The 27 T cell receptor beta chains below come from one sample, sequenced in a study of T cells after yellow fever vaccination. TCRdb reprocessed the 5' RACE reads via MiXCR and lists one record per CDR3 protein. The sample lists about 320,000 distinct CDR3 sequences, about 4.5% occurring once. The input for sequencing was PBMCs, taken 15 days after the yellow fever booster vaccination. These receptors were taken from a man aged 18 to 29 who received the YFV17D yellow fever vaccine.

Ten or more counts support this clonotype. CDR3 sequence (DNA): TGTGCCAGCAGCTTAGGGAAGGCTAGCGCGGTAGATACGCAGTATTTT. This encodes CASSLGKASAVDTQYF. The J gene is TRBJ2-3, the V gene TRBV7-3, with D maybe TRBD2 (6 bases). CDR3 size: 16 residues. The V end lost 2 bases, the J end lost 5 bases, and 17 bases lay between the germline ends. CDR1 and CDR2 from the germline V gene are SGHTA and FQGTGA.

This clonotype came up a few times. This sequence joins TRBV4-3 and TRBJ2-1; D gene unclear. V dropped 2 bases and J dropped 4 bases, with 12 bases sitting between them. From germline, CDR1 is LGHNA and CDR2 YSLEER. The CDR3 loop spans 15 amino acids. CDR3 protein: CASSQQPSLYNEQFF. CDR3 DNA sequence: TGCGCCAGCAGCCAACAGCCTTCGCTTTACAATGAGCAGTTCTTC.

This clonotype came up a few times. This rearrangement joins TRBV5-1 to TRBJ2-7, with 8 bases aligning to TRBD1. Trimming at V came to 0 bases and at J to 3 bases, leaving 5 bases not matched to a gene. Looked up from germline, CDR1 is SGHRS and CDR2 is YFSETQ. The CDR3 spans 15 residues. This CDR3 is CASSLGTGMGYEQYF. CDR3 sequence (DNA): TGCGCCAGCAGCTTGGGGACAGGGATGGGCTACGAGCAGTACTTC.

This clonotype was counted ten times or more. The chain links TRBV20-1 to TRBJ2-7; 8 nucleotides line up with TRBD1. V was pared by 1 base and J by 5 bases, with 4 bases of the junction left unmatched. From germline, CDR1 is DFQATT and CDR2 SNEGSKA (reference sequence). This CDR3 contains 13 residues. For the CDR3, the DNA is TGCAGTGCTAGAGTAGCAGGGGGCCACGAGCAGTACGTC. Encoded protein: CSARVAGGHEQYV.

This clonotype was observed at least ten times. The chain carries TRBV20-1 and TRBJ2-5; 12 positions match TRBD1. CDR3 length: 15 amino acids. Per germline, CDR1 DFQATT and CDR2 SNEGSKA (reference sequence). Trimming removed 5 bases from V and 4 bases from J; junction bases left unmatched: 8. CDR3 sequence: CSAAAGTGGAETQYF. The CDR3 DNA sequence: TGCAGTGCTGCCGCCGGGACAGGGGGCGCAGAGACCCAGTACTTC.

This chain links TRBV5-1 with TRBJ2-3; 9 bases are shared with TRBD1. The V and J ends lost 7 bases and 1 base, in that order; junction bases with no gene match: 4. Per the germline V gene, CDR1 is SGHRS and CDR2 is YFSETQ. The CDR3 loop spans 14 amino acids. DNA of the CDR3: TGCGCCAGCTCCGGGGACAGGGGCACAGATACGCAGTATTTT. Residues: CASSGDRGTDTQYF.

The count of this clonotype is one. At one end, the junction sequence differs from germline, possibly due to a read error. The DNA of the CDR3 is TGTGCCAGCAGCAACGAAGCTGGCAATCAGCCCCAGCAATTT. Protein: CASSNEAGNQPQQF. The chain joins TRBV6-5 to TRBJ1-5; D is unresolved. The CDR3 is 14 residues long. CDR1 is MNHEY, CDR2 SVGAGI, per germline.

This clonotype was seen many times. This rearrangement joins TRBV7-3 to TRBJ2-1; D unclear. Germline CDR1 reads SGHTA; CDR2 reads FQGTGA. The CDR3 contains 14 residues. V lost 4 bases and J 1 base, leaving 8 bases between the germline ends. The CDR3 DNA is TGTGCCAGCAGCTCGGGCGGTTCCTACAATGAGCAGTTCTTC. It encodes CASSSGGSYNEQFF. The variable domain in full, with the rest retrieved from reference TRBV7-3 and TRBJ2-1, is GAGVSQTPSNKVTEKGKYVELRCDPISGHTALYWYRQSLGQGPEFLIYFQGTGAADDSGLPNDRFFAVRPEGSVSTLKIQRTERGDSAVYLCASSSGGSYNEQFFGPGTRLTVL.

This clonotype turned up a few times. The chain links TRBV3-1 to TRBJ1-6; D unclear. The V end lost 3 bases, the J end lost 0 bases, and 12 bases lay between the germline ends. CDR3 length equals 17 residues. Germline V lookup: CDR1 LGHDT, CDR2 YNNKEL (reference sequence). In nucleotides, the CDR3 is TGTGCCAGCAGCCAGAACAGACCGAGCTCCTATAATTCACCCCTCCACTTT. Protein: CASSQNRPSSYNSPLHF. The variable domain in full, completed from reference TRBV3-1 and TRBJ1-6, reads DTAVSQTPKYLVTQMGNDKSIKCEQNLGHDTMYWYKQDSKKFLKIMFSYNNKELIINETVPNRFSPKSPDKAHLNLHINSLELGDSAVYFCASSQNRPSSYNSPLHFGNGTRLTVT.

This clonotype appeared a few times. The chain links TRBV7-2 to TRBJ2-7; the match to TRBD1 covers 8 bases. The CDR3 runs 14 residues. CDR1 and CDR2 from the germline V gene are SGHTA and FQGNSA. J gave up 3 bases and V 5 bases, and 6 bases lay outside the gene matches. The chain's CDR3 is CASSRTGTGYEQYV. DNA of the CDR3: TGTGCCAGCAGCCGCACCGGGACAGGCTACGAGCAGTACGTC.

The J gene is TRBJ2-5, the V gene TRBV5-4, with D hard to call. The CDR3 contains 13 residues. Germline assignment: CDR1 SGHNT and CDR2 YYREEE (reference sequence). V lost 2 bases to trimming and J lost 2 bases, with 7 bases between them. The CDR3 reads CASSFIEQETQYF. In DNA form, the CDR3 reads TGTGCCAGCAGCTTCATAGAGCAAGAGACCCAGTACTTC. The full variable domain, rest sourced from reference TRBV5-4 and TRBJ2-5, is ETGVTQSPTHLIKTRGQQVTLRCSSQSGHNTVSWYQQALGQGPQFIFQYYREEENGRGNFPPRFSGLQFPNYSSELNVNALELDDSALYLCASSFIEQETQYFGPGTRLLVL.

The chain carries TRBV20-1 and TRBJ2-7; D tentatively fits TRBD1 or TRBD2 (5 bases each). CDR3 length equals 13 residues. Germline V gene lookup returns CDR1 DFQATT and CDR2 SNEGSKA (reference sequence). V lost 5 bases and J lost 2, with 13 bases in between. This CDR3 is CSAQRGQAYEQYF. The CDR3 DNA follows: TGCAGTGCTCAGAGGGGCCAAGCCTACGAGCAGTACTTC.

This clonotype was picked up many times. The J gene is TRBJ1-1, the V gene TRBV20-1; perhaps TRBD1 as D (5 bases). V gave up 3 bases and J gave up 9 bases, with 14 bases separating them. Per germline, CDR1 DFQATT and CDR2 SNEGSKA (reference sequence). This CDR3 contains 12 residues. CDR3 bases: TGCAGTGCTAGTTCGGGCAGGGAGAAAGCTTTCTTT. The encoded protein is CSASSGREKAFF.

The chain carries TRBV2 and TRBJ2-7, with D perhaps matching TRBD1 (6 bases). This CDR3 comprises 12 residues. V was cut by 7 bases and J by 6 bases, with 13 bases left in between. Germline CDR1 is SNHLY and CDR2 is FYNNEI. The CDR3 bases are TGTGCCAGCACCCCGGACAGAAGCGAGCAGTACGTC. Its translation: CASTPDRSEQYV.

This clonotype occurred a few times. The CDR3 loop is CASSQRGSTEAFF. The CDR3 bases are TGTGCCAGCTCCCAGCGGGGGTCCACTGAAGCTTTCTTT. V gene TRBV18 combines with J gene TRBJ1-1; weak D call: TRBD1 (5 bases). Trimming took off 6 bases at V and 4 bases at J, with 12 bases between the two ends. Germline lookup yields CDR1 KGHSH and CDR2 LQKENI. The CDR3 spans 13 residues.

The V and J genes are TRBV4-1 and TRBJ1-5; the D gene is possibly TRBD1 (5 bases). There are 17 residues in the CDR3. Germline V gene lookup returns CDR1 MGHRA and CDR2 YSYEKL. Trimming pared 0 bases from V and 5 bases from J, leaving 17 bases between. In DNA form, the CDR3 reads TGCGCCAGCAGCCAAGAAATGGGGGTCGAATTCTATCAGCCCCAGCATTTT. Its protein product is CASSQEMGVEFYQPQHF.

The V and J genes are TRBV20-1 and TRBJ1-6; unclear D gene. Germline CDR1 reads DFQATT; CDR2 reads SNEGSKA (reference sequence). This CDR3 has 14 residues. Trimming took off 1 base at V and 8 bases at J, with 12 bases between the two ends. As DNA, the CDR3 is TGCAGTGCTAGAGCCCCGGGGTCACATTCACCCCTCCACTTT. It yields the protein CSARAPGSHSPLHF.

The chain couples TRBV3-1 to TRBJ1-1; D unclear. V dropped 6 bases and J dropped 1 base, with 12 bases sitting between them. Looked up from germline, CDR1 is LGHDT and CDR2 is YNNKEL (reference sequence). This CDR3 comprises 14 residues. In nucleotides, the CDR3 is TGTGCCAGCAGGCAACGGCACTCGAACACTGAAGCTTTCTTT. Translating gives CASRQRHSNTEAFF. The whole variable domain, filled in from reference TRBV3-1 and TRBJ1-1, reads DTAVSQTPKYLVTQMGNDKSIKCEQNLGHDTMYWYKQDSKKFLKIMFSYNNKELIINETVPNRFSPKSPDKAHLNLHINSLELGDSAVYFCASRQRHSNTEAFFGQGTRLTVV.

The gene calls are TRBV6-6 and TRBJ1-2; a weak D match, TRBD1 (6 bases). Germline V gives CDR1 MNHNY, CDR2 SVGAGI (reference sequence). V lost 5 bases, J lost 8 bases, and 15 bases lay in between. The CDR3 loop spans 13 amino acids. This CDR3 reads CASSMGADWGYTF. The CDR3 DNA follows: TGTGCCAGCAGTATGGGGGCCGATTGGGGCTACACCTTC.

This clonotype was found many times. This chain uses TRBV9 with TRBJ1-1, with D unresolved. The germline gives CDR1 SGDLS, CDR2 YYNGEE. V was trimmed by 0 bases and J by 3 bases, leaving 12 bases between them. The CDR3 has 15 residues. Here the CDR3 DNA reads TGTGCCAGCAGCGTAGCTCCCACAACAGACACTGAAGCTTTCTTT. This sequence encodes CASSVAPTTDTEAFF.

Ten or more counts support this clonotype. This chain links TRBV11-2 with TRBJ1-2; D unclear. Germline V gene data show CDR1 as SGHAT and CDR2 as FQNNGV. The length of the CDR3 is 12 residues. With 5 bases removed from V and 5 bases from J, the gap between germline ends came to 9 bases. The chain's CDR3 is CASSQTSYGYTF. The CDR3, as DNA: TGTGCCAGCAGCCAGACGAGTTATGGCTACACCTTC.

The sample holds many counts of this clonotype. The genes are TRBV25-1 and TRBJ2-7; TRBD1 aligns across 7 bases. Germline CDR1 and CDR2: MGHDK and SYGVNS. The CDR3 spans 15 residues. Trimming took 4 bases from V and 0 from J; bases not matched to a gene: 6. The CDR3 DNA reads TGTGCCAGCAGTGGTCCGGGACAGAACTCCTACGAGCAGTACTTC. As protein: CASSGPGQNSYEQYF.

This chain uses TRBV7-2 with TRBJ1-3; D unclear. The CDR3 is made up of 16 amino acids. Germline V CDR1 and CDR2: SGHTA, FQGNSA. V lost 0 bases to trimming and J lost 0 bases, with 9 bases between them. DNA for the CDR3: TGTGCCAGCAGCTTAGCGCCGCATTCCTCTGGAAACACCATATATTTT. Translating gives CASSLAPHSSGNTIYF.

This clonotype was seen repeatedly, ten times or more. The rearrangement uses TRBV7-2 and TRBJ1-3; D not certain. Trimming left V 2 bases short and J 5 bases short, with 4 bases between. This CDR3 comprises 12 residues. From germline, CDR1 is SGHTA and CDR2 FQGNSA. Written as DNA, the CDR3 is TGTGCCAGCAGCTTATCTCGAAACACCATATATTTT. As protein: CASSLSRNTIYF.

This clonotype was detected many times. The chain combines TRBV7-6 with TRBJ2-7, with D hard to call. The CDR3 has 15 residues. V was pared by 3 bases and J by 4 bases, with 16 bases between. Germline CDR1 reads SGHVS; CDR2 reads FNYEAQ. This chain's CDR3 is CASSLAPQSLYEQYF. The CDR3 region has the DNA TGTGCCAGCAGCTTGGCCCCTCAGTCCCTTTACGAGCAGTACTTC.

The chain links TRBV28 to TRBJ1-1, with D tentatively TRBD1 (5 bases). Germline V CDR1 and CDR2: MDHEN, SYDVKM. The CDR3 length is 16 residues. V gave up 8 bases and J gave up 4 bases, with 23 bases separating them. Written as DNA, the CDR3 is TGTGCCAGCCAGATTGGGGGGATAGGGTCTCGCACTGAAGCTTTCTTT. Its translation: CASQIGGIGSRTEAFF.

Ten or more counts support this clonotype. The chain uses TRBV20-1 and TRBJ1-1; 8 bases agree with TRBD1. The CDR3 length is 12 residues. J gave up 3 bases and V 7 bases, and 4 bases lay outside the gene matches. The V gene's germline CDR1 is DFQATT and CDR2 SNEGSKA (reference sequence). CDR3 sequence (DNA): TGCAGTGTAAAGACAGGGGACACTGAAGCTTTCTTT. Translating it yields CSVKTGDTEAFF.